The 5 T cell receptor beta chains reported below all come from one sample, sequenced in a study of metastatic and nonmetastatic thyroid tumors. TCRdb re-called the PCR reads via MiXCR. Of 13,000 or so clones detected, more than 20% appear once; the ten largest clones hold around 12%. Each patient came to thyroid surgery without any prior treatment (of any kind). The sequenced sample was adjacent normal tissue. The receptors stem from a female donor with papillary thyroid cancer or a benign thyroid nodule (not recorded which). Some clones in this sample may be carry-over from other donors' samples.

This clone appeared a single time. The chain's CDR3 is CASSLEGRYTDTQYF. In DNA, the CDR3 is TGCGCCAGCAGCTTGGAGGGACGGTACACAGATACGCAGTATTTT. V and J are TRBV5-1 and TRBJ2-3, with D tentatively TRBD1 or TRBD2 (5 bases each). V lost 0 bases, J lost 2 bases, and 10 bases lay in between. Germline-derived CDR1 and CDR2 are SGHRS and YFSETQ. The CDR3 extends over 15 amino acids.

Points on this clone: A junction end diverges from the germline sequence, so it may reflect a read error. The V gene is TRBV6-5, the J gene TRBJ1-1; D uncertain. Germline CDR1 MNHEY, CDR2 SVGAGI. The CDR3 consists of 14 residues. The CDR3 nucleotides are TGTGGCAGAAGTTACGGGCCCCGGTGGACTGAAGGTTTCTTT. Amino acid sequence: CGRSYGPRWTEGFF.

This rearrangement joins TRBV5-1 to TRBJ2-7; D not resolved. V was clipped by 1 base and J by 4 bases, with 12 bases between them. Germline V gene lookup returns CDR1 SGHRS and CDR2 YFSETQ. There are 14 residues in the CDR3. This chain's CDR3 is CASSLCIGSYEQYF. CDR3 nucleotide sequence: TGCGCCAGCAGCTTGTGTATAGGTTCTTACGAGCAGTACTTC. The entire variable domain, with the rest obtained from reference TRBV5-1 and TRBJ2-7, is as follows: KAGVTQTPRYLIKTRGQQVTLSCSPISGHRSVSWYQQTPGQGLQFLFEYFSETQRNKGNFPGRFSGRQFSNSRSEMNVSTLELGDSALYLCASSLCIGSYEQYFGPGTRLTVT.

This clone was picked up one time. The chain links TRBV7-2 to TRBJ1-2, with TRBD1 matching over 8 bases. Germline V gives CDR1 SGHTA, CDR2 FQGNSA. V trimming: 2 bases; J trimming: 8 bases; junction bases outside the gene matches: 10. The CDR3 consists of 15 residues. This CDR3 reads CASSLSGRGLGGYTF. CDR3 DNA sequence: TGTGCCAGCAGCTTATCGGGCAGGGGGCTTGGAGGCTACACCTTC.

This clone was detected many times. The chain recombines TRBV2 with TRBJ2-1; D is uncertain. Germline-derived CDR1 and CDR2 are SNHLY and FYNNEI. The CDR3 is made up of 12 amino acids. The V end was cut by 8 bases, the J end by 4 bases, with 9 bases between. The CDR3: CASGPLYNEQFF. DNA for the CDR3: TGTGCCAGCGGTCCGTTATACAATGAGCAGTTCTTC.